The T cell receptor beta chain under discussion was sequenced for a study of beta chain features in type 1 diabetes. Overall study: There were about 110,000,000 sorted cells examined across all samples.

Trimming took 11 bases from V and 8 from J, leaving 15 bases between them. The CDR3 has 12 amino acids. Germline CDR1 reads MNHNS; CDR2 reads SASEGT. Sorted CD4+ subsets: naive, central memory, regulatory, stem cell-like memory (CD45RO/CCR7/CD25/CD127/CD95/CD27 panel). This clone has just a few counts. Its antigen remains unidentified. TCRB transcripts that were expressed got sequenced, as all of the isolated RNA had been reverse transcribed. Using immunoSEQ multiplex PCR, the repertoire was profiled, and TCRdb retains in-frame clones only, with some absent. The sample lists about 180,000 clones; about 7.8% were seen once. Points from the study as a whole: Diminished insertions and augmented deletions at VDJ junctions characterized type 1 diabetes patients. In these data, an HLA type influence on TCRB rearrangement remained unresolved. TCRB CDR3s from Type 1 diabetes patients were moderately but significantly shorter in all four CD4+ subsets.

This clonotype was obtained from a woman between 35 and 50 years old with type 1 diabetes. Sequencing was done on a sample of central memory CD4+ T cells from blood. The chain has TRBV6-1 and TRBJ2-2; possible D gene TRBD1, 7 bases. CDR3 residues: CACGRGRGELFF. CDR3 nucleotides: TGTGCCTGCGGCAGGGGGAGGGGGGAGCTGTTTTTT.